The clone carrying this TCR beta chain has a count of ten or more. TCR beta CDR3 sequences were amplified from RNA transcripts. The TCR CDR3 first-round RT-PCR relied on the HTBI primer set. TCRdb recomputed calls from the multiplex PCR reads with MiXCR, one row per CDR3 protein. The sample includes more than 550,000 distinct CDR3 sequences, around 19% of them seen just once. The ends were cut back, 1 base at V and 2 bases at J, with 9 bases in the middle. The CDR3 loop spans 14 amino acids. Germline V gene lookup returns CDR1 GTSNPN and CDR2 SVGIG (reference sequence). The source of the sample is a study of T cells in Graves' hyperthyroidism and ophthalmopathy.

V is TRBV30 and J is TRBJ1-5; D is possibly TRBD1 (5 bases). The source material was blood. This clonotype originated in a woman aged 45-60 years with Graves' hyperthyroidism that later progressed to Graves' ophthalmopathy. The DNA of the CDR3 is TGTGCCTGGAGTGGATCCAGGGGCAATCAGCCCCAGCATTTT. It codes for CAWSGSRGNQPQHF.